This TCR beta chain was obtained from a study of blood T cell repertoires in COVID-19. Study background: The study drew acute and convalescent COVID-19 samples from the United States, Italy and Spain. Sources were T cells, B-cell-depleted T cells, or PBMCs; the material itself was cDNA or gDNA.

Original processing notes: For nucleated cells, counts were estimated from reference gene primer amplification. The repertoire was sequenced with immunoSEQ multiplex PCR; TCRdb's copy has only in-frame clones and lacks some. V and J calls and clone size are as listed in that table; D and trimming were resolved from the DNA. Altogether 150,000 to 200,000 clones are present, around 85% being singletons, with the ten largest covering approximately 10%. The Seattle site enrolled patients during active infection and followed them longitudinally. The CDR3 is 12 residues long. CDR1 SQVTM and CDR2 ANQGSEA come from the germline V gene. V dropped 3 bases and J dropped 6 bases, with 11 bases sitting between them.

This receptor was taken from an older woman with COVID-19, enrolled during active disease. The chain joins TRBV29-1 to TRBJ1-1, with a tentative D call TRBD1 (5 bases). The sequenced sample consisted of peripheral blood. The CDR3 sequence: CSVDRDVAEAFF. As DNA, the CDR3 is TGCAGCGTTGACAGGGATGTGGCTGAAGCTTTCTTT.